Listed below are T cell receptor beta chains from one sample, sequenced in a study of early T cells in non-severe SARS-CoV-2 infection. Each CDR3 protein gets one entry after TCRdb re-called the 5' RACE reads with MiXCR. The sample lists tens of thousands of distinct CDR3 sequences; under 14% were seen once. Source material: whole blood. The receptors stem from an adult who was a healthcare worker with PCR-confirmed SARS-CoV-2 infection or an uninfected control (not recorded which). Both conserved end residues are part of each CDR3. Each record gives: D gene, V gene, clone size, J gene, CDR3 protein, CDR3 DNA. A D gene is named only where the DNA matches it firmly. The size entry is marked missing in some rows and otherwise reads once, few, many or a size class.

D: NA
V: TRBV15
size: few
J: TRBJ2-7
CDR3: CVTSRPGGQGRNEQYF
DNA: TGTGTCACCAGCAGACCTGGGGGGCAGGGAAGGAACGAGCAGTACTTC

D: NA
V: TRBV6-4
size: many
J: TRBJ2-3
CDR3: CASSDSGDTDTQYF
DNA: TGTGCCAGCAGTGACTCAGGGGACACAGATACGCAGTATTTT

D: NA
V: TRBV5-1
size: many
J: TRBJ2-6
CDR3: CASSLVGNGANVLTF
DNA: TGCGCCAGCAGCCTGGTGGGGAACGGGGCCAACGTCCTGACTTTC

D: NA
V: TRBV11-2
size: many
J: TRBJ1-1
CDR3: CASSRPQRTEKAFF
DNA: TGTGCCAGCAGCCGACCCCAAAGGACAGAAAAAGCTTTCTTT

D: NA
V: TRBV11-2
size: NA
J: TRBJ2-7
CDR3: CASSFGVEQYF
DNA: TGCGCCAGCAGCTTCGGGGTCGAGCAGTACTTC

D: NA
V: TRBV6-1
size: NA
J: TRBJ2-7
CDR3: CASTLVEGWGGYEQYF
DNA: TGTGCCAGCACTCTAGTCGAGGGGTGGGGTGGATACGAGCAGTACTTC

D: TRBD2
V: TRBV27
size: many
J: TRBJ2-2
CDR3: CASSSPGLAGGRTGELFF
DNA: TGTGCCAGCAGTTCGCCGGGACTAGCGGGGGGGCGCACCGGGGAGCTGTTTTTT

D: NA
V: TRBV11-2
size: medium-sized
J: TRBJ2-3
CDR3: CASTRIDGTDTQYF
DNA: TGTGCCAGCACCCGCATAGACGGCACAGATACGCAGTATTTT

D: NA
V: TRBV3-1
size: few
J: TRBJ1-1
CDR3: CASSGTDRAAFF
DNA: TGTGCCAGCAGCGGGACCGATAGGGCGGCTTTCTTT

D: NA
V: TRBV21-1
size: few
J: TRBJ1-5
CDR3: CASSKLREPNQPQHF
DNA: TGTGCCAGCAGCAAACTGCGGGAACCCAATCAGCCCCAGCATTTT

D: TRBD1
V: TRBV7-8
size: many
J: TRBJ2-7
CDR3: CASSLNRGYEQYF
DNA: TGTGCCAGCAGCTTAAACAGGGGGTACGAGCAGTACTTC

D: TRBD2
V: TRBV12-3/TRBV12-4
size: many
J: TRBJ2-7
CDR3: CASSVPGASGRAVYEQYF
DNA: TGTGCCAGCAGTGTCCCCGGGGCTAGCGGGAGGGCCGTATACGAGCAGTACTTC

D: TRBD1
V: TRBV2
size: few
J: TRBJ1-4
CDR3: CASSYGGQGREKLFF
DNA: TGTGCCAGCAGTTACGGTGGACAGGGAAGAGAAAAACTGTTTTTT

D: TRBD2
V: TRBV12-3/TRBV12-4
size: NA
J: TRBJ2-3
CDR3: CASSRSGGTDTQYF
DNA: TGTGCCAGCAGTCGTAGCGGGGGAACAGATACGCAGTATTTT

D: TRBD2
V: TRBV20-1
size: NA
J: TRBJ2-1
CDR3: CSASLLAAYNEQFF
DNA: TGCAGTGCTAGTTTACTAGCGGCCTACAATGAGCAGTTCTTC

D: NA
V: TRBV28
size: NA
J: TRBJ2-5
CDR3: CASGSQAGLLIETQYF
DNA: TGTGCCAGCGGAAGTCAGGCCGGACTACTTATAGAGACCCAGTACTTC

D: TRBD1
V: TRBV20-1
size: few
J: TRBJ2-1
CDR3: CSARPGGWNEQFF
DNA: TGCAGTGCTAGGCCAGGGGGCTGGAATGAGCAGTTCTTC

D: NA
V: TRBV19
size: many
J: TRBJ2-2
CDR3: CASSSVRLDNTGELFF
DNA: TGTGCCAGTAGTAGTGTGCGTCTAGACAACACCGGGGAGCTGTTTTTT

D: TRBD2
V: TRBV5-1
size: many
J: TRBJ2-5
CDR3: CASSLLAGQETQYF
DNA: TGCGCCAGCAGCTTGCTAGCGGGACAAGAGACCCAGTACTTC

D: NA
V: TRBV11-2
size: many
J: TRBJ2-7
CDR3: CASSGSEQYF
DNA: TGTGCCAGCAGCGGGTCCGAGCAGTACTTC

D: TRBD2
V: TRBV10-2
size: NA
J: TRBJ2-7
CDR3: CASSGTSVRSSYEQYF
DNA: TGCGCCAGCAGCGGGACTAGCGTAAGAAGCTCCTACGAGCAGTACTTC

D: NA
V: TRBV7-2
size: NA
J: TRBJ2-7
CDR3: CASSLGTHGEQYF
DNA: TGTGCCAGCAGCTTAGGCACCCATGGAGAGCAGTACTTC

D: NA
V: TRBV4-1
size: many
J: TRBJ2-2
CDR3: CASSQQQFTGELFF
DNA: TGCGCCAGCAGCCAACAGCAGTTCACCGGGGAGCTGTTTTTT

D: NA
V: TRBV6-6
size: many
J: TRBJ2-7
CDR3: CASSYPASTYSYEQYF
DNA: TGTGCCAGCAGTTACCCTGCTAGCACTTACTCCTACGAGCAGTACTTC

D: NA
V: TRBV28
size: few
J: TRBJ2-3
CDR3: CASTQGSPTDTQYF
DNA: TGTGCCAGCACTCAGGGGAGCCCCACAGATACGCAGTATTTT

D: TRBD1
V: TRBV4-1
size: many
J: TRBJ1-2
CDR3: CASSRVGQGDNYGYTF
DNA: TGCGCCAGCAGCCGTGTCGGGCAGGGGGATAACTATGGCTACACCTTC

D: NA
V: TRBV20-1
size: few
J: TRBJ2-1
CDR3: CSARWDNEQFF
DNA: TGCAGTGCTAGGTGGGACAATGAGCAGTTCTTC

D: NA
V: TRBV14
size: few
J: TRBJ2-3
CDR3: CASSRGIGDTQYF
DNA: TGTGCCAGCAGCCGTGGTATTGGAGATACGCAGTATTTT

D: TRBD1
V: TRBV5-6
size: many
J: TRBJ1-1
CDR3: CASSWDRVNVEAFF
DNA: TGTGCCAGCAGCTGGGACAGGGTAAATGTTGAAGCTTTCTTT

D: TRBD2
V: TRBV2
size: many
J: TRBJ2-3
CDR3: CASGETSGYSTDTQYF
DNA: TGTGCCAGCGGAGAAACTAGCGGATACAGCACAGATACGCAGTATTTT

D: NA
V: TRBV12-3/TRBV12-4
size: many
J: TRBJ2-1
CDR3: CASSLVAVGGNEQFF
DNA: TGTGCCAGCAGTTTAGTAGCGGTTGGGGGGAATGAGCAGTTCTTC

D: NA
V: TRBV5-1
size: many
J: TRBJ2-5
CDR3: CASSAPRGQETQYF
DNA: TGCGCCAGCAGCGCTCCGCGAGGTCAAGAGACCCAGTACTTC

D: TRBD1
V: TRBV6-1
size: few
J: TRBJ1-6
CDR3: CASRGQTGGDSPLHF
DNA: TGTGCCAGCAGGGGACAGACAGGGGGCGACTCACCCCTCCACTTT

D: NA
V: TRBV3-1
size: NA
J: TRBJ2-7
CDR3: CASSHTGSVGYEQYF
DNA: TGTGCCAGCAGCCACACAGGGTCGGTCGGCTACGAGCAGTACTTC

D: NA
V: TRBV20-1
size: many
J: TRBJ2-3
CDR3: CSARPSRGMTSDTQYF
DNA: TGCAGTGCTAGACCATCAAGGGGGATGACATCAGATACGCAGTATTTT

D: NA
V: TRBV6-2/TRBV6-3
size: few
J: TRBJ2-7
CDR3: CASSYSKYEQYF
DNA: TGTGCCAGCAGTTACTCGAAATACGAGCAGTACTTC

D: NA
V: TRBV28
size: NA
J: TRBJ2-7
CDR3: CASSQRGYGAEQYF
DNA: TGTGCCAGCAGCCAACGGGGGTACGGAGCCGAGCAGTACTTC

D: NA
V: TRBV28
size: many
J: TRBJ2-3
CDR3: CASSFLAIPDTQYF
DNA: TGTGCCAGCAGTTTCCTAGCGATCCCAGATACGCAGTATTTT

D: NA
V: TRBV10-3
size: NA
J: TRBJ2-7
CDR3: CAISLDRAYEQYF
DNA: TGTGCCATCAGCCTGGACAGAGCCTACGAGCAGTACTTC

D: TRBD1
V: TRBV18
size: NA
J: TRBJ1-2
CDR3: CASSPGTGGSNYGYTF
DNA: TGTGCCAGCTCACCCGGGACAGGGGGAAGTAACTATGGCTACACCTTC

D: TRBD2
V: TRBV28
size: NA
J: TRBJ2-7
CDR3: CASSFNLAGGDYEQYF
DNA: TGTGCCAGCAGTTTTAACCTAGCGGGAGGGGACTACGAGCAGTACTTC

D: TRBD2
V: TRBV7-9
size: few
J: TRBJ2-1
CDR3: CASSRTSGGYNEQFF
DNA: TGTGCCAGCAGCCGGACTAGCGGGGGCTACAATGAGCAGTTCTTC